This T cell receptor (beta chain) came from a study of technical replicates of blood from several donors. The ends lost 0 bases at V and 0 bases at J; junction bases unmatched: 1. The V gene's germline CDR1 is LGHNA and CDR2 YNFKEQ. The CDR3 contains 18 residues. TCRdb's table, derived via immunoSEQ multiplex PCR, lists solely in-frame clones and lacks some. This sample carries approximately 13,000 clones, about 85% of them seen once, and the ten largest clones take approximately 12%. The rearrangement links TRBV4-2 to TRBJ2-3; 15 bases are shared with TRBD2. The sequenced sample consisted of PBMCs. This clonotype was sampled from a human donor in good health. The CDR3 sequence: CASSQEGLAGGSTDTQYF. CDR3 DNA: TGTGCCAGCAGCCAAGAAGGACTAGCGGGAGGGAGCACAGATACGCAGTATTTT.